One and the same sample provided the 21 T cell receptor beta chains below, sequenced in a study of OX40 agonist ivuxolimab in advanced cancers. The protocol used for the library was the immunoSEQ multiplex PCR assay. TCRdb carries this immuneACCESS record with in-frame sequences only. Its versions omit some clonotypes, under half of them owing to an unresolved V gene in the studies checked, with the rest unexplained. The sample yields tens of thousands of clones; more than 75% were counted once. The biggest ten clones account for under 40% of the sample. The sequenced sample was CD4+ or CD8+ T cells sorted from blood, obtained in a trial of the OX40 agonist ivuxolimab. These receptors came from an adult with an advanced solid tumor such as melanoma, head and neck, liver or kidney cancer.

J is TRBJ1-1 and V is TRBV29-1; 8 bases match TRBD1. The CDR3 runs to 14 residues. In germline, CDR1 is SQVTM, CDR2 ANQGSEA. With V trimmed by 6 bases and J by 0 bases, 6 bases remained unmatched. The CDR3 region is CSVTLGQVNTEAFF. CDR3 sequence (DNA): TGCAGCGTAACCTTGGGACAGGTGAACACTGAAGCTTTCTTT.

The rearrangement links TRBV27 to TRBJ2-2, with 7 bases matching TRBD2. This CDR3 has 16 residues. Germline V gene data show CDR1 as MNHEY and CDR2 as SMNVEV (reference sequence). J was trimmed by 1 base and V by 8 bases; bases with no gene match: 10. CDR3 in DNA: TGTGCCAGCCAAGAGAACGGGGGGTTGAACACCGGGGAGCTGTTTTTT. Translated, it gives CASQENGGLNTGELFF.

The chain carries TRBV13 and TRBJ2-2; D is ambiguous. Trimming cost V 6 bases and J 0 bases, with 11 bases left between them. Germline V CDR1 and CDR2: PRHDT, FYEKMQ (reference sequence). CDR3 length equals 15 residues. CDR3 loop: CASSETSANTGELFF. The CDR3, as DNA: TGTGCCAGCAGTGAAACGTCAGCGAACACCGGGGAGCTGTTTTTT.

This sequence joins TRBV2 and TRBJ2-7, with D perhaps TRBD1 or TRBD2 (5 bases each). Looked up from germline, CDR1 is SNHLY and CDR2 is FYNNEI. Trimming removed 6 bases from V and 9 bases from J, with 12 bases in between. The CDR3 sequence is 11 residues long. The CDR3 DNA reads as TGTGCCAGCAGCTGGGACGGCGGGCAGTACTTC. This translates into CASSWDGGQYF.

V is TRBV28 and J is TRBJ1-2, with TRBD1 identical over 7 bases. The germline V gene encodes CDR1 MDHEN and CDR2 SYDVKM. The CDR3 length is 15 residues. V lost 2 bases and J lost 5; bases outside the gene matches: 8. This CDR3 reads CASSLPGTEWYGYTF. The CDR3 nucleotides read TGTGCCAGCAGTTTACCAGGGACAGAATGGTATGGCTACACCTTC.

This clone was detected once. Because the CDR3's place on the DNA is in doubt, the DNA is left out and the CDR3 is given as listed by TCRdb. The chain is built from TRBV28 and TRBJ1-2; the D call of TRBD1 is as the table states it, not checked on the DNA. Per the germline V gene, CDR1 is MDHEN and CDR2 is SYDVKM. Inclusive of both ends, the CDR3 amounts to 15 amino acids. The CDR3 here is CASSFFGQPNYGYTF.

The CDR3 here is CASSHQGDPEAFF. As DNA, the CDR3 is TGTGCCAGCAGCCACCAGGGGGACCCTGAAGCTTTCTTT. The gene calls are TRBV9 and TRBJ1-1; the match to TRBD1 covers 7 bases. Germline V CDR1 and CDR2: SGDLS, YYNGEE. The CDR3 totals 13 residues. Germline trimming cut 4 bases from V and 6 bases from J; bases unmatched to any gene: 6.

The count of this clone is one. The chain employs TRBV2 and TRBJ2-1; D might be TRBD1 (6 bases). V dropped 7 bases and J dropped 6 bases, with 13 bases sitting between them. This CDR3 comprises 13 residues. The germline V gene encodes CDR1 SNHLY and CDR2 FYNNEI. CDR3 loop: CASTLQGGNEQFF. CDR3 nucleotides: TGTGCCAGCACATTACAGGGCGGCAATGAGCAGTTCTTC.

V is TRBV29-1 and J is TRBJ2-7; 9 nucleotides align to TRBD1. V gave up 6 bases and J gave up 2 bases; unmatched junction bases: 8. CDR3 length: 14 residues. Germline V lookup: CDR1 SQVTM, CDR2 ANQGSEA. In nucleotides, the CDR3 is TGCAGCGTGACCCGGGACAGGGCGACCTACGAGCAGTACTTC. Its translation is CSVTRDRATYEQYF.

The V and J genes are TRBV18 and TRBJ2-3; D is perhaps TRBD1 or TRBD2 (5 bases each). Germline assignment: CDR1 KGHSH and CDR2 LQKENI. The CDR3 runs 13 residues. V lost 7 bases and J 5 bases, leaving 13 bases between the germline ends. The CDR3 spells CASLRATGDTQYF. The CDR3 DNA reads as TGTGCCAGCTTGAGGGCAACAGGAGATACGCAGTATTTT.

This clone has a handful of counts. The rearrangement uses TRBV11-2 and TRBJ1-4; D gene ambiguous. The CDR3 sequence is 11 residues long. CDR1 is SGHAT, CDR2 FQNNGV, per germline. The V and J ends lost 5 bases and 16 bases respectively, with 14 bases between them. As DNA, the CDR3 is TGTGCCAGCAGCCCCATGACGAGAAGGTTTTTT. Translation gives CASSPMTRRFF.

The chain is built from TRBV11-2 and TRBJ2-7; D call uncertain. V was cut by 1 base and J by 2 bases, with 9 bases left in between. The CDR3 consists of 14 residues. Germline V gene sequence: CDR1 SGHAT, CDR2 FQNNGV. The CDR3 DNA reads as TGTGCCAGCAGCTTAGCCCTGGACCCCTACGAGCAGTACTTC. Residues: CASSLALDPYEQYF. Using reference TRBV11-2 and TRBJ2-7 for the parts outside the CDR3, the full variable domain is EAGVAQSPRYKIIEKRQSVAFWCNPISGHATLYWYQQILGQGPKLLIQFQNNGVVDDSQLPKDRFSAERLKGVDSTLKIQPAKLEDSAVYLCASSLALDPYEQYFGPGTRLTVT.

The chain joins TRBV6-5 to TRBJ1-1; D may be TRBD1 (6 bases). The V end was cut by 8 bases, the J end by 10 bases, with 14 bases between. This CDR3 region has 11 residues. Germline V CDR1 and CDR2: MNHEY, SVGAGI. CDR3 amino acids: CASRDGGRAFF. As DNA, the CDR3 is TGTGCCAGCCGAGACGGGGGCCGAGCTTTCTTT.

The chain is built from TRBV29-1 and TRBJ2-1; 12 bases are shared with TRBD2. Germline V lookup: CDR1 SQVTM, CDR2 ANQGSEA. V gave up 7 bases and J gave up 8 bases; unmatched junction bases: 9. The CDR3 runs 14 residues. CDR3 region: CSAALAGGFDEQFF. CDR3 DNA: TGCAGCGCGGCACTAGCGGGAGGATTCGATGAGCAGTTCTTC.

This clone was seen only once. This rearrangement joins TRBV6-1 to TRBJ2-5, with D possibly being TRBD2 (5 bases). CDR1 is MNHNS and CDR2 is SASEGT in the germline V gene. This CDR3 contains 17 residues. The ends were cut back, 6 bases at V and 5 bases at J, with 25 bases in the middle. The CDR3 sequence: CASREKGGNTPGETQYF. DNA for the CDR3: TGTGCCAGCAGAGAAAAGGGCGGAAACACCCCGGGGGAGACCCAGTACTTC.

This clone showed up just a few times. The chain uses TRBV19 and TRBJ1-5; TRBD1 matches 8 bases. V trimming: 3 bases; J trimming: 7 bases; junction bases outside the gene matches: 5. The CDR3 is 14 residues long. CDR1 is LNHDA, CDR2 SQIVND, per germline (reference sequence). The CDR3 spells CASSMGTGRQPQHF. In DNA, the CDR3 is TGTGCCAGTAGTATGGGGACAGGCAGACAGCCCCAGCATTTT.

The CDR3 is CASSAGGVDTQYF. DNA of the CDR3: TGTGCCAGCAGTGCAGGGGGGGTAGATACGCAGTATTTT. The chain recombines TRBV2 with TRBJ2-3; the D call may be TRBD1 or TRBD2 (7 bases each). CDR1 is SNHLY, CDR2 FYNNEI, per germline. The CDR3 length is 13 residues. Trimming left V 4 bases short and J 5 bases short, with 10 bases between.

Only one count was recorded for this clone. The V call is TRBV11-2, the J call TRBJ2-2; D not resolved. This CDR3 contains 14 residues. CDR1 and CDR2 (germline): SGHAT, FQNNGV. V was pared by 4 bases and J by 4 bases, with 10 bases between. In nucleotides, the CDR3 is TGTGCCAGCAGCTCTACCAGGCTCACCGGGGAGCTGTTTTTT. Its protein is CASSSTRLTGELFF.

The chain combines TRBV29-1 with TRBJ1-4, with 9 nucleotides matching TRBD1. Germline V gene lookup returns CDR1 SQVTM and CDR2 ANQGSEA. The CDR3 is made up of 14 amino acids. Trimming took 4 bases from V and 7 from J; bases not matched to a gene: 7. The DNA for the CDR3 is TGCAGCGTTGCCTCCGGGACAGGGAGTGAAAAACTGTTTTTT. Amino acids: CSVASGTGSEKLFF.

The sample holds a few counts of this clone. The chain is built from TRBV7-6 and TRBJ2-3, with D possibly being TRBD1 or TRBD2 (5 bases each). Germline V gives CDR1 SGHVS, CDR2 FNYEAQ. CDR3 length equals 16 residues. V gave up 5 bases and J gave up 5 bases, with 20 bases separating them. CDR3 nucleotide sequence: TGTGCCAGCAGCAAACCTCCGGGACCCAACCGAGATACGCAGTATTTT. Translating it yields CASSKPPGPNRDTQYF.

The chain's CDR3 is CASSRPGQETQYF. In nucleotides, the CDR3 is TGTGCCAGCAGCCGCCCAGGGCAAGAGACCCAGTACTTC. This rearrangement joins TRBV25-1 to TRBJ2-5; a weak D match, TRBD1 (5 bases). Per the germline V gene, CDR1 is MGHDK and CDR2 is SYGVNS. With 6 bases removed from V and 2 bases from J, the gap between germline ends came to 10 bases. CDR3 size: 13 residues.